The sequence of this T cell receptor (beta chain) was determined in a study of shared clonotypes between healthy human individuals. TCRdb's table, derived via immunoSEQ multiplex PCR, lists solely in-frame clones and lacks some. The sample shows roughly 1.5 million clones, around 98% of them seen only once. The V segment lost 6 bases and the J segment 2 bases; nucleotides outside the gene matches: 9. The CDR3 spans 15 residues. Germline assignment: CDR1 LNHDA and CDR2 SQIVND (reference sequence). The source of this sequence is a man between 25 and 39 years old in good health. V is TRBV19 and J is TRBJ2-7, with TRBD1 matching over 8 bases. Specimen: naive CD4+ T cells sorted from blood. Subset noted: CD45RA+ positively selected. CDR3 sequence (DNA): TGTGCCAGTAGACCAACAGGGGGAGTTCCCTACGAGCAGTACTTC. Encoded protein: CASRPTGGVPYEQYF.